These 9 T cell receptor beta chains were all obtained from the same sample, sequenced in a study of cytomegalovirus exposure and HLA in healthy donors. With 60 Vbeta and 13 Jbeta primers, the PCR was carried out. Libraries were prepared by immunoSEQ multiplex PCR; TCRdb keeps only in-frame clonotypes and omits some of them. The sample has about 140,000 clones; 75% to 90% are singletons. Sequenced material: PBMCs. The receptor source for this set is a female donor in good health and CMV-seronegative.

The chain's CDR3 is CASSKYFSTDTQYF. The CDR3 DNA is TGTGCCAGCAGTAAATACTTTAGCACAGATACGCAGTATTTT. The chain links TRBV27 to TRBJ2-3; D gene ambiguous. Per the germline V gene, CDR1 is MNHEY and CDR2 is SMNVEV (reference sequence). Trimming cost V 5 bases and J 0 bases, with 9 bases left between them. The CDR3 length is 14 residues.

The gene calls are TRBV7-9 and TRBJ2-7; unclear D gene. Germline assignment: CDR1 SEHNR and CDR2 FQNEAQ (reference sequence). The CDR3 extends over 14 amino acids. The V and J ends lost 5 bases and 0 bases respectively, with 11 bases between them. CDR3 sequence reads: CASSPLASSYEQYF. In nucleotides, the CDR3 is TGTGCCAGCAGCCCTTTAGCAAGCTCCTACGAGCAGTACTTC. Combining the CDR3 with reference TRBV7-9 and TRBJ2-7 gives the whole variable domain DTGVSQNPRHKITKRGQNVTFRCDPISEHNRLYWYRQTLGQGPEFLTYFQNEAQLEKSRLLSDRFSAERPKGSFSTLEIQRTEQGDSAMYLCASSPLASSYEQYFGPGTRLTVT.

Remarks on this clone: The sample contains more than one DNA sequence encoding this CDR3. The chain recombines TRBV7-9 with TRBJ2-5; 10 bases fit TRBD1. Germline-derived CDR1 and CDR2 are SEHNR and FQNEAQ (reference sequence). Trimming took 1 base from V and 1 from J; bases not matched to a gene: 3. The CDR3 covers 16 residues. CDR3 loop: CASSLGDRGLQETQYF. The CDR3 DNA reads as TGTGCCAGCAGCTTAGGGGACAGGGGACTCCAAGAGACCCAGTACTTC.

J is TRBJ2-5 and V is TRBV6-1; TRBD1 matches at 7 bases. Losses at the gene ends were 1 base for V and 0 bases for J; bases not matched to a gene: 5. This CDR3 has 16 residues. Germline V gene sequence: CDR1 MNHNS, CDR2 SASEGT. In nucleotides, the CDR3 is TGTGCCAGCAGTGAAGGTGGACAGGTAAACCAAGAGACCCAGTACTTC. Protein product: CASSEGGQVNQETQYF.

The rearrangement joins TRBV11-2 to TRBJ2-7; 11 nucleotides match TRBD2. CDR3 length equals 15 residues. J lost 2 bases, V lost 4 bases, and 4 bases had no gene match. Per germline, CDR1 SGHAT and CDR2 FQNNGV. Here the CDR3 DNA reads TGTGCCAGCAGCTCCATAGCGGGAGGGCCCTACGAGCAGTACTTC. Protein sequence: CASSSIAGGPYEQYF.

This clone was counted only a few times. The chain carries TRBV27 and TRBJ2-7; possible D gene TRBD2, 5 bases. Germline V gene lookup returns CDR1 MNHEY and CDR2 SMNVEV (reference sequence). V lost 2 bases, J lost 5 bases, and 13 bases lay in between. CDR3 size: 14 residues. Here the CDR3 reads CASSLGLPPHEQYF. In DNA, the CDR3 is TGTGCCAGCAGTTTAGGACTTCCCCCCCACGAGCAGTACTTC.

V is TRBV7-9 and J is TRBJ2-2; D call uncertain. V dropped 3 bases and J dropped 0 bases, with 11 bases sitting between them. The CDR3 contains 16 residues. The V gene's germline CDR1 is SEHNR and CDR2 FQNEAQ (reference sequence). CDR3 nucleotides: TGTGCCAGCAGCTTGCAAGGTGGAGCGAACACCGGGGAGCTGTTTTTT. The encoded protein is CASSLQGGANTGELFF.

This CDR3 is CASSLSLYSTDTQYF. The CDR3 bases are TGTGCCAGCAGCTTGTCTCTATATAGCACAGATACGCAGTATTTT. This sequence joins TRBV5-6 and TRBJ2-3; D uncertain. Germline loops: CDR1 SGHDT, CDR2 YYEEEE. This CDR3 is 15 amino acids long. Trimming pared 1 base from V and 0 bases from J, leaving 9 bases between.

This clone was detected a few times. The chain recombines TRBV7-9 with TRBJ2-3; 11 nucleotides match TRBD1. Trimming cost V 5 bases and J 1 base; bases outside gene matches: 11. Germline lookup yields CDR1 SEHNR and CDR2 FQNEAQ (reference sequence). CDR3 size: 18 residues. CDR3 loop: CASSRTGGPPDGTDTQYF. The CDR3 DNA sequence: TGTGCCAGCAGCCGGACAGGGGGCCCCCCTGACGGCACAGATACGCAGTATTTT.